A selection of T cell receptor beta chains follows, all from one sample in a study of CD8 T cells in Susac syndrome. MiXCR was run by TCRdb on the immunoSEQ multiplex PCR reads, yielding one entry per CDR3 protein. The table lists approximately 190,000 distinct CDR3 sequences, about 95% of them singletons. The sequenced sample consisted of CD4+ T cells from PBMCs. These receptors all come from a human donor with multiple sclerosis. The CDR3 runs from the conserved cysteine through the conserved F or W. Each record gives: J gene, D gene, V gene, clone size, CDR3 DNA, CDR3 protein. The D gene is left open where the match is weak. Rows give clone size only sometimes, using once, few, many, or a class for an expanded clone.

TRBJ2-5 . TRBV15 once TGTGCCACCAGCGTACAACCGGGACGCCTGAAGACCCAGTACTTC CATSVQPGRLKTQYF
TRBJ2-1 . TRBV7-3 . TGTGCCAGCAGCTCCTCCGGGACCCGCTCCTACAATGAGCAGTTCTTC CASSSSGTRSYNEQFF
TRBJ2-7 . TRBV30 . TGTGCCTGGAGTGGGGGAGCGTACGAGCAGTACTTC CAWSGGAYEQYF
TRBJ1-6 . TRBV7-2 . TGTGCTAGCAGCTTAGAGTGGGCCGGGAATTCACCCCTCCACTTT CASSLEWAGNSPLHF
TRBJ2-1 TRBD2 TRBV7-8 . TGTGCCAGCAGCCGAGGGGCTAGCGGGAGAGGCGAGCAGTTCTTC CASSRGASGRGEQFF
TRBJ1-1 TRBD1 TRBV29-1 . TGCAGCGTTAAGGGGTTGGACAGGGATAATACTGAAGCTTTCTTT CSVKGLDRDNTEAFF
TRBJ2-1 . TRBV24-1 . TGTGCCACCAGTGATCCGCAGGGGGGTGAGCAGTTCTTC CATSDPQGGEQFF
TRBJ1-6 . TRBV20-1 . TGCAGTGCTAGAAAGCAGGGTGATTCACCCCTCCACTTT CSARKQGDSPLHF
TRBJ1-2 . TRBV25-1 . TGTGCCAGCAGTGAATATCGAGGAGGCGCGGCCTATGGCTACACCTTC CASSEYRGGAAYGYTF
TRBJ2-5 . TRBV2 . TGTGCCAGCAGTGATAGGCGGATCCTAGAGACCCAGTACTTC CASSDRRILETQYF
TRBJ1-1 TRBD1 TRBV9 . TGTGCCAGCAGCCCCAGGGACAGGGATACTGAAGCTTTCTTT CASSPRDRDTEAFF
TRBJ2-1 . TRBV4-1 . TGCGCCAGCAGCCAAGAAGGGGGTGGATGGGGGAATGAGCAGTTCTTC CASSQEGGGWGNEQFF
TRBJ2-5 . TRBV3-1 . TGTGCCAGCAGCCAAGTGGGACCTCCGGGGGAGACCCAGTACTTC CASSQVGPPGETQYF
TRBJ1-6 TRBD1 TRBV3-1 . TGTGCCAGCAGCCAAGGGACAGGCGGTTATTCACCCCTCCACTTT CASSQGTGGYSPLHF
TRBJ2-7 TRBD2 TRBV27 . TGTGCCAGCAGTCCCAAGGTAGGGACTAGCCGACACGAGCAGTACTTC CASSPKVGTSRHEQYF
TRBJ1-2 TRBD1 TRBV7-2 once TGTGCCAGCAGCTTAAACCGTAAGGACAGGGGCTACACCTTC CASSLNRKDRGYTF
TRBJ2-5 TRBD2 TRBV3-1 . TGTGCCAGCAGCCAGTTAGTGGGACTAGTTCCAGAGACCCAGTACTTC CASSQLVGLVPETQYF
TRBJ2-1 TRBD2 TRBV27 . TGTGCCAGCAGTTTAGCTAGCGGTGTGTACAATGAGCAGTTCTTC CASSLASGVYNEQFF
TRBJ2-4 . TRBV30 . TGTGCCCTGGACGCGACCAAAAACATTCAGTACTTC CALDATKNIQYF
TRBJ2-3 . TRBV2 once TGTGCCAGCAGGAGGTACACAGATACGCAGTATTTT CASRRYTDTQYF
TRBJ1-2 TRBD1 TRBV12-3/TRBV12-4 . TGTGCCAGCAGTTCACAGGGGTGGGACGGCTACACCTTC CASSSQGWDGYTF
TRBJ2-7 TRBD1 TRBV24-1 once TGTGCCACCAGTACGACAGGGCGCGGCGAGCAGTACTTC CATSTTGRGEQYF
TRBJ1-3 TRBD1 TRBV10-3 once TGTGCCATCAGAGCCGGGACAGATGGAAACACCATATATTTT CAIRAGTDGNTIYF
TRBJ2-1 TRBD2 TRBV5-4 . TGTGCCAGCAGCCCCATGAGAAGCGGGAGAGTGGGTGAGCAGTTCTTC CASSPMRSGRVGEQFF
TRBJ2-1 . TRBV12-3/TRBV12-4 . TGTGCCAGCAGTTTACTCAATGAGCAGTTCTTC CASSLLNEQFF
TRBJ1-1 . TRBV29-1 . TGCAGCGTTGTTTCGCAGGGCGGGAACACTGAAGCTTTCTTT CSVVSQGGNTEAFF
TRBJ1-6 TRBD1 TRBV7-9 once TGTGCCAGCAGCTCCAGGGGGGATTCACCCCTCCACTTT CASSSRGDSPLHF
TRBJ1-5 . TRBV7-9 . TGTGCCAGCAGCTTAACCAATGGTCAGCCCCAGCATTTT CASSLTNGQPQHF
TRBJ2-3 . TRBV4-1 . TGCGCCAGCAGCCAAGATCCCCTCCGTCAACGCACAGATACGCAGTATTTT CASSQDPLRQRTDTQYF
TRBJ1-2 . TRBV3-1 . TGTGCCAGCAGCCAAGATATCTCGGGGTACGGCTATGGCTACACCTTC CASSQDISGYGYGYTF
TRBJ1-1 . TRBV12-3/TRBV12-4 . TGTGCCAGCAGGTTGGGGCGGGGGTCTGCTGAAGCTTTCTTT CASRLGRGSAEAFF
TRBJ2-1 . TRBV3-1 . TGTGCCAGCAGCCTCCCGGGAGAGCAGTTCTTC CASSLPGEQFF
TRBJ1-2 . TRBV5-1 . TGCGCCAGCAGCTTGGGAAGCGACAAGGGGGGCTACACCTTC CASSLGSDKGGYTF
TRBJ2-5 . TRBV20-1 . TGCAGTGCTAGAGATCAACAGAGGGGGACCCAGTACTTC CSARDQQRGTQYF
TRBJ1-2 TRBD1 TRBV29-1 . TGCAGCGAGGTTAAGACAGGGGGCACCTATGGCTACACCTTC CSEVKTGGTYGYTF
TRBJ2-5 . TRBV30 . TGTGCCTGGATATCGATAGGGGGAGAGACCCAGTACTTC CAWISIGGETQYF
TRBJ2-7 . TRBV24-1 . TGTGCCACCAGTGACCCGGGACCGAACTACGAGCAGTACTTC CATSDPGPNYEQYF
TRBJ1-5 . TRBV25-1 . TGTGCCAGCAGTGAATTGGGCGGGGTTCAGCCCCAGCATTTT CASSELGGVQPQHF
TRBJ2-5 . TRBV18 . TGTGCCAGCTCACCTTTGGAGGCCCAAGAGACCCAGTACTTC CASSPLEAQETQYF
TRBJ2-1 . TRBV5-1 . TGCGCCAGCAGCTCCCACGGGGACTACAATGAGCAGTTCTTC CASSSHGDYNEQFF
TRBJ1-2 TRBD1 TRBV6-2/TRBV6-3 . TGTGCCAGCAGTGTCAGGGGGACGTCTAACTATGGCTACACCTTC CASSVRGTSNYGYTF
TRBJ2-3 . TRBV9 . TGTGCCAGCAGCGTAGACGGGGGGCCAGATACGCAGTATTTT CASSVDGGPDTQYF
TRBJ2-7 . TRBV7-9 . TGTGCCAGCAGAGGCGAGGTCAGTAGAGTCTACGAGCAGTACTTC CASRGEVSRVYEQYF